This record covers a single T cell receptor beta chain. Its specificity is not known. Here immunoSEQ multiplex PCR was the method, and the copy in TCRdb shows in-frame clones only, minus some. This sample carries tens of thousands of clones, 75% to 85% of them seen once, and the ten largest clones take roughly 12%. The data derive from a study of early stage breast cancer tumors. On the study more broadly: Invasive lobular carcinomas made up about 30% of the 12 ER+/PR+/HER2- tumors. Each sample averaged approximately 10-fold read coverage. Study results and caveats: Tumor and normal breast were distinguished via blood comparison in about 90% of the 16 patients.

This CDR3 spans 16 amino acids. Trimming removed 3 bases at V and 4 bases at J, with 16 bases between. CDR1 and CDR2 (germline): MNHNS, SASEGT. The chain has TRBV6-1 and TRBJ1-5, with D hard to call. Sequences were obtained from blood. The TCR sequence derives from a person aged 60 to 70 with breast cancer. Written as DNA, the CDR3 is TGTGCCAGCAGTGAGAATAGAGGCTTAATTAATCAGCCCCAGCATTTT. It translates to CASSENRGLINQPQHF.